Shown below are 5 T cell receptor beta chains from a single sample sequenced in a study of molecular identifiers for immune sequencing clone quantification. TCRdb analysed the PCR reads with MiXCR anew, one entry per CDR3 protein. The sample yields about 320,000 distinct CDR3 sequences, 20% to 25% seen once. The sequencing input was naive CD8+ T cells from blood, with Jurkat cell RNA spiked in. Subset of the sample: FACS-sorted CD8+CD4-CCR7+CD45RA+ naive T cells. These receptors originate from a human donor in good health. Some libraries in this study had Jurkat cell RNA spiked in.

The chain combines TRBV18 with TRBJ2-7, with no clear D. Germline CDR1 and CDR2: KGHSH and LQKENI. V was clipped by 0 bases and J by 4 bases, with 13 bases between them. This CDR3 comprises 15 residues. In nucleotides, the CDR3 is TGTGCCAGCTCACCACCGCTCATGACTGATTACGAGCAGTACTTC. It codes for CASSPPLMTDYEQYF. The full variable domain, in which reference TRBV18 and TRBJ2-7 provide the parts outside the CDR3, is NAGVMQNPRHLVRRRGQEARLRCSPMKGHSHVYWYRQLPEEGLKFMVYLQKENIIDESGMPKERFSAEFPKEGPSILRIQQVVRGDSAAYFCASSPPLMTDYEQYFGPGTRLTVT.

This clonotype was counted ten times or more. V and J are TRBV7-2 and TRBJ2-5; D unresolved. Germline values: CDR1 SGHTA, CDR2 FQGNSA. This CDR3 has 13 residues. V was pared by 6 bases and J by 5 bases, with 13 bases between. CDR3 coding DNA: TGTGCCAGCAGTTTCCCCATGTTGGAGACCCAGTACTTC. Protein product: CASSFPMLETQYF.

This clonotype was seen only a few times. This chain connects TRBV12-5 to TRBJ2-7, with 7 bases fitting TRBD2. V lost 0 bases to trimming and J lost 2 bases; unmatched junction nucleotides: 1. Germline values: CDR1 LGHNT, CDR2 FRNRAP. The CDR3 loop spans 14 amino acids. CDR3 amino acids: CASGLVSGAYEQYF. The CDR3 DNA follows: TGTGCTAGTGGTTTGGTGAGCGGGGCCTACGAGCAGTACTTC.

This clonotype was observed many times. The CDR3 loop reads CSARDRSTGWTNTEAFF. DNA of the CDR3: TGCAGTGCTAGAGATCGGTCAACAGGGTGGACGAACACTGAAGCTTTCTTT. The chain combines TRBV20-1 with TRBJ1-1, with D possibly being TRBD1 (6 bases). The CDR3 has 17 amino acids. CDR1 is DFQATT and CDR2 is SNEGSKA in the germline V gene (reference sequence). V lost 0 bases and J lost 1, with 18 bases in between.

Worth noting for this clonotype: A clone one base away is much larger, so this may be a read error. This chain links TRBV20-1 with TRBJ2-3; 10 bases match TRBD1. This CDR3 spans 13 amino acids. Per germline, CDR1 DFQATT and CDR2 SNEGSKA (reference sequence). The CDR3 here is CRGDRGFADTQYF. The CDR3 region has the DNA TGCAGGGGGGACAGGGGTTTCGCAGATACGCAGTATTTT.